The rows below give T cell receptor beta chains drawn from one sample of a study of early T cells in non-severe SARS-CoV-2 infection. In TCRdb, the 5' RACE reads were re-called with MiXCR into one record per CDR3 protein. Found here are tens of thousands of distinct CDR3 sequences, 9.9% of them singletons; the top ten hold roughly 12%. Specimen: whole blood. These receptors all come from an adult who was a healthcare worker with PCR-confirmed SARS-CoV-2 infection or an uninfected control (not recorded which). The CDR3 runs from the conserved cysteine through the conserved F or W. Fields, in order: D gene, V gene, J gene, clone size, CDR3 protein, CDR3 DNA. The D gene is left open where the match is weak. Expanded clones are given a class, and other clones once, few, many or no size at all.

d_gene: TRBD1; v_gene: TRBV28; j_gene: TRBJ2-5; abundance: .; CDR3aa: CASRQRRQGPIETQYF; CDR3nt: TGTGCCAGCAGACAACGAAGACAGGGGCCGATAGAGACCCAGTACTTC
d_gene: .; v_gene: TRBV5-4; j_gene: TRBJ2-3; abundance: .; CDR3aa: CASRAKGRLADTQYF; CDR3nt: TGTGCCAGCAGGGCCAAGGGCCGGTTGGCAGATACGCAGTATTTT
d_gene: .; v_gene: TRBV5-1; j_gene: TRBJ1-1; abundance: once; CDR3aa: CASSLGTVSTEAFF; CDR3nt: TGCGCCAGCAGCTTGGGGACAGTGAGCACTGAAGCTTTCTTT
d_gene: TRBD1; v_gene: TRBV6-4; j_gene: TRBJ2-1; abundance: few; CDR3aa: CASSDITGGEVNEQFF; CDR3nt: TGTGCCAGCAGCGACATAACAGGGGGCGAGGTGAATGAGCAGTTCTTC
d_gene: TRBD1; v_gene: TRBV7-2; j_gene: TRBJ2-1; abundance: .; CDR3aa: CASSSPRDRNFGDEQFF; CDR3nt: TGTGCCAGCAGCTCCCCGAGGGACAGGAACTTCGGGGATGAGCAGTTCTTC
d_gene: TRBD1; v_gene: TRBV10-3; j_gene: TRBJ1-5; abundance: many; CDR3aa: CAISGSGGGGVLGQPQHF; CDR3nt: TGTGCCATCAGTGGTTCAGGGGGCGGAGGCGTCCTCGGTCAGCCCCAGCATTTT
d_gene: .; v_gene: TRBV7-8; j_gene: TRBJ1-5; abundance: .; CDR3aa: CASSLGPDRNQPQHF; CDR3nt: TGTGCCAGCAGCTTAGGCCCGGACAGAAATCAGCCCCAGCATTTT
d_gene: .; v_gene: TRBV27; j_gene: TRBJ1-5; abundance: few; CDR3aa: CAIPDQPQHF; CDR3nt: TGTGCCATCCCTGATCAGCCCCAGCATTTT
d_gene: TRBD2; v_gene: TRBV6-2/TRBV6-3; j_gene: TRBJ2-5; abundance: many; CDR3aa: CASSYSILAGETQYF; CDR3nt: TGTGCCAGCAGTTACTCGATACTAGCGGGAGAGACCCAGTACTTC
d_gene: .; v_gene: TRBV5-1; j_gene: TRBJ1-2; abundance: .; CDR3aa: CASSQDNYGYTF; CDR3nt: TGCGCCAGCAGCCAAGATAACTATGGCTACACCTTC
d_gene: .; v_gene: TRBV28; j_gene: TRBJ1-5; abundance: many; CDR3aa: CASSLRGPPGQPQHF; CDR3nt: TGTGCCAGCAGTCTTCGGGGACCCCCCGGGCAGCCCCAGCATTTT
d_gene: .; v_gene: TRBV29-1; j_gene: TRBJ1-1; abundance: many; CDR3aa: CSVEWGGTEAFF; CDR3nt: TGCAGCGTTGAATGGGGAGGGACTGAAGCTTTCTTT
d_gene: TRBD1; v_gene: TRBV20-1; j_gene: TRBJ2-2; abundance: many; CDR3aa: CSARAGKGAVNTGELFF; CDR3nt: TGCAGTGCTAGAGCAGGAAAGGGGGCCGTGAACACCGGGGAGCTGTTTTTT
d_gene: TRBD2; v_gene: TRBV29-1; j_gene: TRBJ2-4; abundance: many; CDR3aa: CSVRAGGLGNIQYF; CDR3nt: TGCAGCGTTCGGGCGGGGGGCCTCGGAAACATTCAGTACTTC
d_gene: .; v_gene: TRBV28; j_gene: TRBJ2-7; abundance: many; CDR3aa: CASRGRGDGRGYEQYF; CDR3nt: TGTGCCAGCAGAGGTAGAGGGGACGGACGGGGCTACGAGCAGTACTTC
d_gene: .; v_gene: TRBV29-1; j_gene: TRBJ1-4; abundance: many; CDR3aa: CSVTALGTNEKLFF; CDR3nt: TGCAGCGTTACTGCCCTTGGAACTAATGAAAAACTGTTTTTT
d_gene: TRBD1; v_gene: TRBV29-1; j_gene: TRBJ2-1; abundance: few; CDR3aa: CSVAQGAWSYNEQFF; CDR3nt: TGCAGCGTTGCCCAGGGGGCTTGGTCCTACAATGAGCAGTTCTTC
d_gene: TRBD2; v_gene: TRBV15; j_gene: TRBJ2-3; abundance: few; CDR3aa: CATSRDPAGSPDTQYF; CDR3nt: TGTGCCACCAGCAGAGATCCAGCGGGGAGTCCAGATACGCAGTATTTT
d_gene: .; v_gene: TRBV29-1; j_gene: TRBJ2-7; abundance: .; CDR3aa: CSVAGRQLDEQYF; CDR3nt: TGCAGCGTCGCCGGACGACAGCTAGACGAGCAGTACTTC
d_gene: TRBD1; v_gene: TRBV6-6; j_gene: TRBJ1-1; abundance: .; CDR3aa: CASRLDRGLGRAFF; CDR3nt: TGTGCCAGCAGATTAGACAGGGGGCTGGGTAGGGCTTTCTTT
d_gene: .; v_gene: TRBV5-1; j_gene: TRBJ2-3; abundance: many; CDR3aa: CASSLYLGIADTQYF; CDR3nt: TGCGCCAGCAGCTTGTATCTCGGTATCGCAGATACGCAGTATTTT
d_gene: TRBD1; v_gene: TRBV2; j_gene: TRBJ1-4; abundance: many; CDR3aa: CASRMDRGSEKLFF; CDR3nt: TGTGCCAGCAGGATGGACAGGGGATCCGAAAAACTGTTTTTT
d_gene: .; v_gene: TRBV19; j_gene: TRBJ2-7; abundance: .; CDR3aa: CASRMGYEQYF; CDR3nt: TGTGCCAGTCGCATGGGCTACGAGCAGTACTTC
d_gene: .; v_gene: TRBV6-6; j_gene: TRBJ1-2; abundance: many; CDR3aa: CASSPPSLDYGYTF; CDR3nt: TGTGCCAGCAGCCCCCCTAGTCTAGACTATGGCTACACCTTC
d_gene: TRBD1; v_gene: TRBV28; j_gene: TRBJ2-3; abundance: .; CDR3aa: CATHGTGGHRDTQYF; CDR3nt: TGTGCCACACACGGGACAGGGGGTCATAGAGATACGCAGTATTTT
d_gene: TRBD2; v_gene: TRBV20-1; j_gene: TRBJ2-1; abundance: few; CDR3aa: CSARGLAAYNEQFF; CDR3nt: TGCAGTGCCAGGGGACTAGCGGCCTACAATGAGCAGTTCTTC
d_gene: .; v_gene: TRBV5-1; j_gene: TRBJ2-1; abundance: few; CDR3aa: CASSLVVADNEQFF; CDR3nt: TGCGCCAGCAGCTTGGTAGTAGCAGACAATGAGCAGTTCTTC
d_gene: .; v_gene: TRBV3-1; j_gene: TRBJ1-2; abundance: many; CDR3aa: CASSPSWDTYGYTF; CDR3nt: TGTGCCAGCAGCCCCTCGTGGGATACCTATGGCTACACCTTC
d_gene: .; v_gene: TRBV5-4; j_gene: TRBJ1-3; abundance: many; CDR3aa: CASSFARGGGNTIYF; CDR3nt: TGTGCCAGCAGCTTTGCAAGGGGAGGTGGAAACACCATATATTTT
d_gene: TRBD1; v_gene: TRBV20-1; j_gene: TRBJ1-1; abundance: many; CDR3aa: CSARTGVNTEAFF; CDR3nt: TGCAGTGCTCGTACAGGGGTGAACACTGAAGCTTTCTTT
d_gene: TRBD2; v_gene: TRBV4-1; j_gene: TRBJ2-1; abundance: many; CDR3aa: CASSQFGGTYNEQFF; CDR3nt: TGCGCCAGCAGCCAATTCGGGGGGACCTACAATGAGCAGTTCTTC
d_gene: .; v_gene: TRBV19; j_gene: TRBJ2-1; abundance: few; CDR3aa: CASGTPQGQFF; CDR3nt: TGTGCCAGTGGGACGCCCCAGGGGCAGTTCTTC
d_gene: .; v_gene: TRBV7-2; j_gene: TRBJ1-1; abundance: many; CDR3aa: CASSLDGPRAFF; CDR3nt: TGTGCCAGCAGCTTAGATGGGCCGCGGGCTTTCTTT
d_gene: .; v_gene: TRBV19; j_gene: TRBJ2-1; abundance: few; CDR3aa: CASSPADQTYNEQFF; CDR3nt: TGTGCCAGTAGCCCCGCCGATCAGACATACAATGAGCAGTTCTTC
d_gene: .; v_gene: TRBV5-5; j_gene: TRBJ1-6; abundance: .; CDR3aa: CASSPGPYNSPLHF; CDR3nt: TGTGCCAGCAGCCCGGGACCCTATAATTCACCCCTCCACTTT
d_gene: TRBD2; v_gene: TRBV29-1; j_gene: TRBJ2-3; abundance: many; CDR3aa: CSVESPSGGGPDTQYF; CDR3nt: TGCAGCGTTGAGTCCCCTAGCGGGGGTGGCCCAGATACGCAGTATTTT
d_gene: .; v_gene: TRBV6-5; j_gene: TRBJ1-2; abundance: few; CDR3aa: CASSLGSYGYTF; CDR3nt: TGTGCCAGCAGTTTGGGATCTTATGGCTACACCTTC
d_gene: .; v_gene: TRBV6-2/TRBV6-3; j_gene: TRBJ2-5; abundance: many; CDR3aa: CASSYSGRETQYF; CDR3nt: TGTGCCAGCAGTTATTCGGGAAGAGAGACCCAGTACTTC
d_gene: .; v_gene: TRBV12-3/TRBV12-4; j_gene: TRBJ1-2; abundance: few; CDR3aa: CASSYSLTNGYTF; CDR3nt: TGTGCCAGCAGTTACAGCCTTACTAATGGCTACACCTTC
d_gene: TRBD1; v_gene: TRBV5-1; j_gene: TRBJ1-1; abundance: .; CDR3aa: CASGTGGLRTEAFF; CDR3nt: TGCGCCAGCGGGACAGGGGGCTTGAGGACTGAAGCTTTCTTT
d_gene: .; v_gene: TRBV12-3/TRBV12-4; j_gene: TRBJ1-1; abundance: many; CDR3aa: CASSRSTEAFF; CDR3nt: TGTGCCAGCAGTAGGAGCACTGAAGCTTTCTTT
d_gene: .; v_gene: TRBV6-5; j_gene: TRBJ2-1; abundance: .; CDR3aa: CASSRGAHNEQFF; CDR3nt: TGTGCCAGCAGTAGGGGGGCCCACAATGAGCAGTTCTTC
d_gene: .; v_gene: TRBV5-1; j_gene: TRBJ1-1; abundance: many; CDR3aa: CASRNIGLNTEAFF; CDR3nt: TGCGCCAGCAGAAATATCGGATTGAACACTGAAGCTTTCTTT
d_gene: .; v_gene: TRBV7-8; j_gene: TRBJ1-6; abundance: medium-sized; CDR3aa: CASSTAPGRNSPLHF; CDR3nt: TGTGCCAGCAGCACCGCCCCGGGGCGAAATTCACCCCTCCACTTT
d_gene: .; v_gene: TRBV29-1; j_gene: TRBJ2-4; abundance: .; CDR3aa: CSVNGPGVKDIQYF; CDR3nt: TGCAGCGTTAATGGACCCGGGGTGAAGGACATTCAGTACTTC
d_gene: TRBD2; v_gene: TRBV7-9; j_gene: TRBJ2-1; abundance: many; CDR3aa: CASSLPSGGYNEQFF; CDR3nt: TGTGCCAGCAGCTTACCTAGCGGGGGGTACAATGAGCAGTTCTTC
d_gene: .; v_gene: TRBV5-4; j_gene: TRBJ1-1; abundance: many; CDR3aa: CASSPSTGRETEAFF; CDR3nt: TGTGCCAGCAGCCCATCGACAGGAAGAGAGACTGAAGCTTTCTTT
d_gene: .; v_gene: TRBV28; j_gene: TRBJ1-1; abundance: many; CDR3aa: CASRMAGKPEAFF; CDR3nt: TGTGCCAGCAGGATGGCAGGGAAGCCTGAAGCTTTCTTT
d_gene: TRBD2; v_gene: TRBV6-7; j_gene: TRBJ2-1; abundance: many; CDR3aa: CASSTQRGRNEQFF; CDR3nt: TGTGCCAGCAGTACCCAGCGGGGTCGCAATGAGCAGTTCTTC
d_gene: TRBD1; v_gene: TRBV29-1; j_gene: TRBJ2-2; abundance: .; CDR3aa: CSVEGQVSNTGELFF; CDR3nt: TGCAGCGTCGAGGGACAGGTTAGCAACACCGGGGAGCTGTTTTTT
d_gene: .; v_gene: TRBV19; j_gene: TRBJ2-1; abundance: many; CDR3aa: CASRERVDSEQFF; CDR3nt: TGTGCCAGTAGAGAAAGGGTGGATTCTGAGCAGTTCTTC
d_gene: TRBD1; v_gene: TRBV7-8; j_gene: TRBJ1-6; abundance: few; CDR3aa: CASSKTTSRDSSLSLHF; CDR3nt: TGTGCCAGCAGCAAGACAACGTCCCGGGACAGCTCTTTGTCCCTCCACTTT
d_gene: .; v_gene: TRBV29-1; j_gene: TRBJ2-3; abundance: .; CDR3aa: CSVQDPGTDTQYF; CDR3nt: TGCAGCGTACAGGATCCTGGCACAGATACGCAGTATTTT
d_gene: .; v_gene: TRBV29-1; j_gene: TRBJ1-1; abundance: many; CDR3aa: CSARGSTQGTEAFF; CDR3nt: TGCAGCGCTCGGGGGTCAACCCAAGGGACTGAAGCTTTCTTT
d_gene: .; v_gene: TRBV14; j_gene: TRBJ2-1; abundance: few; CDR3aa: CASSRVAKEQFF; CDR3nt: TGTGCCAGCAGCAGGGTAGCTAAGGAGCAGTTCTTC
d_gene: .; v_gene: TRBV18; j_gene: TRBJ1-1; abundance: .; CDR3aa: CASSPRGLGTEAFF; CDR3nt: TGTGCCAGCTCACCCAGGGGTTTAGGCACTGAAGCTTTCTTT
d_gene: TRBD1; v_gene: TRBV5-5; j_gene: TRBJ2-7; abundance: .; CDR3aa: CASSTQTPGQGSYEQYF; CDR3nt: TGTGCCAGCAGCACCCAGACTCCGGGACAGGGATCCTACGAGCAGTACTTC
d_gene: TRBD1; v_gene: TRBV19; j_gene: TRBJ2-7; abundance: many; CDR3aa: CASSFGQGYNEQYF; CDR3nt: TGTGCCAGTAGTTTTGGACAGGGTTACAACGAGCAGTACTTC
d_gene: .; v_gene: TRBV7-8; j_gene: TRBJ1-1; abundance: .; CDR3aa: CASSLVIGNTEAFF; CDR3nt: TGTGCCAGCAGCTTAGTCATAGGTAACACTGAAGCTTTCTTT